Listed here is a single T cell receptor (beta chain). This clonotype was detected only a few times. It lacks a known antigen. No base qualities exist here, and no much larger clone lies one base off it. Amplification of TCR beta CDR3 regions was carried out from RNA transcripts. A first-round RT-PCR of the TCR CDR3 used the HTBI primer set with the Qiagen OneStep RT-PCR kit. Libraries were constructed in a second round of multiplex PCR, after which size selection and purification were performed. Paired-end sequencing of the libraries was performed with 100 bp reads on an Illumina HiSeq2000. On the study's bioinformatics: SOAPnuke was used to process the raw data, with reads discarded if the reads contained adapters or uncalled bases, had a mean Phred below 15, or lacked an exact constant-primer or identifier match. High-quality paired reads were merged with COPE v1.2.5, and unique nucleotide sequences were defined as clonotypes. MiTCR v1.1 was used to align the clonotypes against IMGT TRBV, TRBD and TRBJ reference segments. The analysis included only V-J combinations with a frequency above 0.0001, which together covered approximately 99% of the repertoires. A TCS score was defined as the ratio between F50 (clonal expansion) and ExV (chaos), using BLOSUM62-based TCRdist between CDR3 peptides within each V-J. Welch's t-statistics and random forest reduced roughly 540 V-J features to 10 to 15, which were used in a naive Bayes classifier (R e1071). TCRdb redid the processing of the public reads, applying fastp at Q25 and MiXCR, and retained in-frame beta chains. CDR3 protein sequences are deduplicated, and each keeps its most common genes and DNA. The V and J calls come from TCRdb's annotation, not from the publication. For this sample there are under 700,000 distinct CDR3 sequences; 16% appear just once. Of the sample, approximately 20% is held by the ten largest clones.

The sample originates from a study of T cells in Graves' hyperthyroidism and ophthalmopathy (dated by TCRdb to about 2019). Background on the whole study: Peripheral blood was sampled at the time of initial diagnosis, prior to any treatment. After blood sampling, hyperthyroidism patients were treated with methimazole at a starting dose of 30 mg daily, and ophthalmopathy patients were treated with high-dose intravenous methylprednisolone. A discovery cohort of about 95 patients, about 43 with Graves' ophthalmopathy and 57 with stable Graves' hyperthyroidism, was used to find distinguishing TCR V-J signatures. For training and testing, the 100 or so patients in the discovery cohort were randomly divided in a 7:3 ratio. In addition, the study compared T-cell repertoires in thyroid tissue and in blood from six Graves' hyperthyroidism patients. According to the paper, TCR Vbeta CDR3 sequencing was carried out on over 130 peripheral blood samples, which came from approximately 43 ophthalmopathy, under 80 hyperthyroidism and about 17 progressor patients. An independent validation cohort of under 20 hyperthyroidism patients and approximately 17 patients who later progressed to ophthalmopathy tested prospective prediction of ophthalmopathy. General findings and caveats noted by the study authors: In validation, progression to ophthalmopathy was predicted by the model with about 70% sensitivity and 72.22% specificity, a median of 6.5 months before onset. In cross-validation, a model built on a 13 V-J signature told ophthalmopathy apart from stable hyperthyroidism with approximately 90% sensitivity and approximately 81% specificity, and in testing the same model reached 80%/75%. Most expanded thyroid clonotypes (frequency above 0.001) were also detected in blood, suggesting blood repertoires may reflect thyroid immune responses. No statistical method was used to fix the sample size in advance, and group allocation was not hidden from the investigators.

The CDR3 contains 14 residues, cysteine and phenylalanine counted. The kept DNA is CDR3 alone, 42 bases in frame from the first base. For CDR1 and CDR2, the germline V gene (reference sequence) lists LNHDA and SQIVND. Trimming takes 7 bases from V and 0 bases from J, and the germline ends sit 12 bases apart. Stable Graves' hyperthyroidism was defined as no progression to ophthalmopathy during 18 months of follow-up. Hyperthyroidism patients were newly diagnosed, with disease duration under 2 months, and aged 18 to 65 years. Patients with uncontrolled infections, other autoimmune diseases, pregnancy or lactation were excluded. Diagnoses were established on the basis of clinical symptoms, serum thyroxine and TRAb, thyroid ultrasound, and orbital computed tomography. PBMCs were separated from roughly 10 ml of fresh peripheral blood using Ficoll-Paque density gradient centrifugation. Total RNA was extracted using Trizol reagent, and RNA quality was assessed on an Agilent 2100 Bioanalyzer.

The source is a woman aged 18-29 years with Graves' hyperthyroidism. In this chain, TRBV19 is recombined with TRBJ2-5, and perhaps TRBD2 as D gene, on 6 matching bases. Sequences were obtained from blood. The CDR3 protein sequence reads: CASTARDYQETQYF. The DNA reads as follows: TGTGCCAGTACCGCCCGGGACTACCAAGAGACCCAGTACTTC.